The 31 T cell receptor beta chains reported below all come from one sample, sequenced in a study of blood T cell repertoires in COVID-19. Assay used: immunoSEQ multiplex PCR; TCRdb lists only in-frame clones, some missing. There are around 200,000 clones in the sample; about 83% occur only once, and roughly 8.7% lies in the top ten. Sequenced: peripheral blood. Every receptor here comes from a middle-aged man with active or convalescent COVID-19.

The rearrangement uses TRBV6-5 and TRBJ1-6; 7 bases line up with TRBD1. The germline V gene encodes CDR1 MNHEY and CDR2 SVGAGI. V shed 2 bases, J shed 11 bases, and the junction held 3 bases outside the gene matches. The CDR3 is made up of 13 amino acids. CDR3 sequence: CASSYDRATPLHF. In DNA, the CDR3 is TGTGCCAGCAGTTACGACAGGGCTACACCCCTCCACTTT.

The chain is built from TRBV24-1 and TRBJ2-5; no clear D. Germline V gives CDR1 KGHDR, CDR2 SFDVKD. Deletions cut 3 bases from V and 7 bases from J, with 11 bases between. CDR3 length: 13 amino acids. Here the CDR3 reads CATSDVGVPTQYF. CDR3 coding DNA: TGTGCCACCAGTGATGTAGGAGTGCCGACCCAGTACTTC.

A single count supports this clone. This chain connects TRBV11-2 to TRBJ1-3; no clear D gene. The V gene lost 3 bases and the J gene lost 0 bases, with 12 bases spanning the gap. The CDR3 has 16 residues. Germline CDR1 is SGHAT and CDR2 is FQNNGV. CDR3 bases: TGTGCCAGCAGCTTCGAAGAACACCGCTCTGGAAACACCATATATTTT. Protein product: CASSFEEHRSGNTIYF.

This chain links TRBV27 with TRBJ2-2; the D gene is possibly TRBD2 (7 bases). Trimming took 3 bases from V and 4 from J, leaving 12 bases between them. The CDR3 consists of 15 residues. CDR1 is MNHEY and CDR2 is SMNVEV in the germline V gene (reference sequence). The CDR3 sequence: CASSFGRGATGELFF. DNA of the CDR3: TGTGCCAGCAGTTTCGGACGGGGGGCCACCGGGGAGCTGTTTTTT.

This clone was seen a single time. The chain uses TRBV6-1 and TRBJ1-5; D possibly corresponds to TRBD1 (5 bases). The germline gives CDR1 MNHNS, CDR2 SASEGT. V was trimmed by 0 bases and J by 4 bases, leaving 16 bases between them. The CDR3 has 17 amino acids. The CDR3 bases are TGTGCCAGCAGTGAAGCATTGTTCGGGGGGGGGAATCAGCCCCAGCATTTT. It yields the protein CASSEALFGGGNQPQHF.

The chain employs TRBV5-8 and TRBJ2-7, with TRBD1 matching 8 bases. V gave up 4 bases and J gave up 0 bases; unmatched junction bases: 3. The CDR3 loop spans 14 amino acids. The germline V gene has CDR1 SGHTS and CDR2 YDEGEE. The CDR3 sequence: CASSSTGGSYEQYF. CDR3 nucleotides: TGTGCCAGCAGCAGTACAGGGGGCTCCTACGAGCAGTACTTC.

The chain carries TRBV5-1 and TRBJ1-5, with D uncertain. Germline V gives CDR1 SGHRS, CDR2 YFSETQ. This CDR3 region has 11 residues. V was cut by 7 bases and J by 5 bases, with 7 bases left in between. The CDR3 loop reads CASYGDQPQHF. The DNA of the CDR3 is TGCGCCAGCTACGGAGATCAGCCCCAGCATTTT. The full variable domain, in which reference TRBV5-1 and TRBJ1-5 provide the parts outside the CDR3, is KAGVTQTPRYLIKTRGQQVTLSCSPISGHRSVSWYQQTPGQGLQFLFEYFSETQRNKGNFPGRFSGRQFSNSRSEMNVSTLELGDSALYLCASYGDQPQHFGDGTRLSIL.

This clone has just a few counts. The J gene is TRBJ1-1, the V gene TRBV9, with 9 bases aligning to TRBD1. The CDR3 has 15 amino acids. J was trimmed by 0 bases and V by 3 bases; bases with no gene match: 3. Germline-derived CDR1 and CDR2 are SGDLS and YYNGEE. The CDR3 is CASSARQGVNTEAFF. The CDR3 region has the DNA TGTGCCAGCAGCGCAAGACAGGGGGTGAACACTGAAGCTTTCTTT.

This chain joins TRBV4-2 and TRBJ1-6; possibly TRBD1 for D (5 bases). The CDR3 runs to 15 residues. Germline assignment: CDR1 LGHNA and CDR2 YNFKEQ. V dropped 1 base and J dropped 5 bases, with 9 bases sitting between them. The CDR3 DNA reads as TGTGCCAGCAGCCAAGGGGCCAGGGATAATTCACCCCTCCACTTT. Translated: CASSQGARDNSPLHF.

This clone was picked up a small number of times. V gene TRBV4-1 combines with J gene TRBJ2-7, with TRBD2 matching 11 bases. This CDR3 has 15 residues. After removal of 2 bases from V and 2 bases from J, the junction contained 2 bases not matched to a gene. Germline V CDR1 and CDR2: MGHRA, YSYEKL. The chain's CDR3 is CASSQTLAGAYEQYF. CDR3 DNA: TGCGCCAGCAGCCAAACACTAGCGGGAGCCTACGAGCAGTACTTC.

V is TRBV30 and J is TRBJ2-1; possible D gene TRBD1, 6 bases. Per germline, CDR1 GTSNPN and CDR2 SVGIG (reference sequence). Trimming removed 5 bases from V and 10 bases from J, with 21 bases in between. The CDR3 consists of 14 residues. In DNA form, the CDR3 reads TGTGCCTGGGCGACAGGTCCTTCCTTCCGCGAGCAGTTCTTC. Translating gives CAWATGPSFREQFF.

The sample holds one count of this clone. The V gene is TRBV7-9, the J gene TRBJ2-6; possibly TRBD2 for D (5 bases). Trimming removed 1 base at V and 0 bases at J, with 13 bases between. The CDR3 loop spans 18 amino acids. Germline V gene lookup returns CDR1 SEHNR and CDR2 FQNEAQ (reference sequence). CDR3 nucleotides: TGTGCCAGCAGCTTAGTGAGGGATAGATACTCTGGGGCCAACGTCCTGACTTTC. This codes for CASSLVRDRYSGANVLTF.

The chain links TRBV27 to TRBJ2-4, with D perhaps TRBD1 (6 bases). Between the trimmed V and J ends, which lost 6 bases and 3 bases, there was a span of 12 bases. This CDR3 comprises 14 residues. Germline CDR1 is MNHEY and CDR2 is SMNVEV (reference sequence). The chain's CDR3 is CASSEQGDKNIQYF. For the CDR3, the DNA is TGTGCCAGCAGCGAACAGGGAGACAAAAACATTCAGTACTTC.

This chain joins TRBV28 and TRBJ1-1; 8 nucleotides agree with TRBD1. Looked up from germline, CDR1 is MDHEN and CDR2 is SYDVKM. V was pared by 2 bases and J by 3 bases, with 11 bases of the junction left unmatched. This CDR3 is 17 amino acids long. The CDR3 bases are TGTGCCAGCAGTTTAACTTATGGACAGGGACGGGACACTGAAGCTTTCTTT. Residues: CASSLTYGQGRDTEAFF.

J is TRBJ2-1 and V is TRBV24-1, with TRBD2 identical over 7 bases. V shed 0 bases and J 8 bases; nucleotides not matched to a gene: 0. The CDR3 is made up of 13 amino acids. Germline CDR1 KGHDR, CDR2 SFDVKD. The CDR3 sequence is CATSDLRGDEQFF. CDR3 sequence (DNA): TGTGCCACCAGTGATTTGCGGGGGGATGAGCAGTTCTTC.

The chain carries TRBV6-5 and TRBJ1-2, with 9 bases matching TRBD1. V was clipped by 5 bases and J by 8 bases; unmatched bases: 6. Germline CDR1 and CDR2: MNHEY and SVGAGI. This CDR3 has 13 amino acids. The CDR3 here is CASSKQGARGYTF. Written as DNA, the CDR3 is TGTGCCAGCAGTAAACAGGGGGCAAGGGGCTACACCTTC.

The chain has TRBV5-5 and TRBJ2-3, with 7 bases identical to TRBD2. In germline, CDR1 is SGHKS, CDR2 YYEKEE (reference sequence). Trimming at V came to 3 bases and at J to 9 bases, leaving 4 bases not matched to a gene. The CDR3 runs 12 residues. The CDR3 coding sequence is TGTGCCAGCAGCTCTGCGGGGGACACGCAGTATTTT. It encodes CASSSAGDTQYF.

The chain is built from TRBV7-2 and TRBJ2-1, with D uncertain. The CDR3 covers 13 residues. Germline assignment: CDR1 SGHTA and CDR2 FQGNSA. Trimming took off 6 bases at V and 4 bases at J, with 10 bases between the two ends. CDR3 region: CASSQKPYNEQFF. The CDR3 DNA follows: TGTGCCAGCAGTCAAAAGCCTTACAATGAGCAGTTCTTC.

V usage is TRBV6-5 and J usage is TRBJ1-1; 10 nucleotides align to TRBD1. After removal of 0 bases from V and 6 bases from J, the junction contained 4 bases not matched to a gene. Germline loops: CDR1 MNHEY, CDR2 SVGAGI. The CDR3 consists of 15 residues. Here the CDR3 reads CASSYSGQGSPEAFF. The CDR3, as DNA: TGTGCCAGCAGTTACTCGGGACAGGGGAGCCCTGAAGCTTTCTTT.

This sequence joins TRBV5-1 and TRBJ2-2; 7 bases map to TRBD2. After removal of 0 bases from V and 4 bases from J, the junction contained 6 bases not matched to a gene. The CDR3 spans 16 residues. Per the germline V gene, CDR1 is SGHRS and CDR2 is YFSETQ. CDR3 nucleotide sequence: TGCGCCAGCAGCTTGGTGGCTAGCGGATCCACCGGGGAGCTGTTTTTT. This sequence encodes CASSLVASGSTGELFF.

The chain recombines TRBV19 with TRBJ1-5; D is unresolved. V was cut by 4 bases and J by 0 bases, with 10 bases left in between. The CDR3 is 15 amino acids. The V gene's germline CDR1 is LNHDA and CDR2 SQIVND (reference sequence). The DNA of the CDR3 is TGTGCCAGTAGTAGTCTAGCCTATAGCAATCAGCCCCAGCATTTT. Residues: CASSSLAYSNQPQHF.

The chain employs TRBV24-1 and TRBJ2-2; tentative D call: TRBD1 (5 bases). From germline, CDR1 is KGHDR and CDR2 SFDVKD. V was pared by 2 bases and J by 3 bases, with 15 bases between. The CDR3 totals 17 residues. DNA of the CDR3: TGTGCCACCAGTGATTCCGCCAGGCAGGGATACACCGGGGAGCTGTTTTTT. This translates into CATSDSARQGYTGELFF.

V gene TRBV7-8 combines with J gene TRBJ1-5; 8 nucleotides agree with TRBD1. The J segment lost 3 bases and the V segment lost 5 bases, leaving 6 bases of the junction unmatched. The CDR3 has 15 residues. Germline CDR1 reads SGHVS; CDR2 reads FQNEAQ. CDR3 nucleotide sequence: TGTGCCAGCAGCGAGATGACAGGGGCCAATCAGCCCCAGCATTTT. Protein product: CASSEMTGANQPQHF.

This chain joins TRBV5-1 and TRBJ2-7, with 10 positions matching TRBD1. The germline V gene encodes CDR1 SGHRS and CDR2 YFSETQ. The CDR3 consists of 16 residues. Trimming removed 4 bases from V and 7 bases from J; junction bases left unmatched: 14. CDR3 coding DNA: TGCGCCAGCAGCGAAACGTCAACCGGGACAGGGGTTGAGCAGTACTTC. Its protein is CASSETSTGTGVEQYF.

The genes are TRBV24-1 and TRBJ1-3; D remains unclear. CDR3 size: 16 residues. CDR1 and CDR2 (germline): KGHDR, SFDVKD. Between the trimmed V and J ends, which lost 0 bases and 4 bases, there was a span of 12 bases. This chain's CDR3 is CATSDLNDHGGNTIYF. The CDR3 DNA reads TGTGCCACCAGTGATTTGAACGACCACGGGGGAAACACCATATATTTT.

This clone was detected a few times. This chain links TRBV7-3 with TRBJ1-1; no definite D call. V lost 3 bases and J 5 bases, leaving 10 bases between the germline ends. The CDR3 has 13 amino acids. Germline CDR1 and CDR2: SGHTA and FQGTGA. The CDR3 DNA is TGTGCCAGCAGCTTGGCGGAGGGAACTGAAGCTTTCTTT. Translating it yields CASSLAEGTEAFF.

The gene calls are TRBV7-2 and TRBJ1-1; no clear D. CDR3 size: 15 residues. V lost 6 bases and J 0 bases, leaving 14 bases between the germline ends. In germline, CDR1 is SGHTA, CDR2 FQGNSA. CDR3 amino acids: CASSTSALMNTEAFF. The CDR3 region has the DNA TGTGCCAGCAGTACGTCAGCGCTTATGAACACTGAAGCTTTCTTT.

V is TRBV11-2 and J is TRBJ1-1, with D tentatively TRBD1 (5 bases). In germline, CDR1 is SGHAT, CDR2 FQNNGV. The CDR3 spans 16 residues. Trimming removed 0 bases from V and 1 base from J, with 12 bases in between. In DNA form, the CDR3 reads TGTGCCAGCAGCTTAGAGTGGGGGAGGGCGAACACTGAAGCTTTCTTT. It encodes CASSLEWGRANTEAFF.

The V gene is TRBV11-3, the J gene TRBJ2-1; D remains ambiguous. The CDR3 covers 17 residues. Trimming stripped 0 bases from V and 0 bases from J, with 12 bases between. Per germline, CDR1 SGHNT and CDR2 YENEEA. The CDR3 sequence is CASSLDLGTSSYNEQFF. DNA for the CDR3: TGTGCCAGCAGCTTAGATCTAGGAACGAGCTCCTACAATGAGCAGTTCTTC.

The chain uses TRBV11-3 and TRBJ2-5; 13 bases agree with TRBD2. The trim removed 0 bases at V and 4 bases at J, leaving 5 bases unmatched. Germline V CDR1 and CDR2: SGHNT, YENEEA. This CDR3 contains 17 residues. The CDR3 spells CASSLEPGLAGRETQYF. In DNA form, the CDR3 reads TGTGCCAGCAGCTTAGAGCCGGGACTAGCGGGGAGAGAGACCCAGTACTTC.

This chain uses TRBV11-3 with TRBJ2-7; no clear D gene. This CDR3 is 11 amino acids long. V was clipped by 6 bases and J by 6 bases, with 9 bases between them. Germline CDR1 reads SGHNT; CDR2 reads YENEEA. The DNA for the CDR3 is TGTGCCAGCAGGGCAGGCGCCGAGCAGTACTTC. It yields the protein CASRAGAEQYF.